This T cell receptor (beta chain) appears in the sequencing data of a study of beta chain features in type 1 diabetes. Broader study findings: A possible short-template PCR bias applies equally to patients and controls. Across all four CD4+ subsets, people with type 1 diabetes showed modestly shorter TCRB CDR3s. Possibly, sequencing cDNA over-represented cells that had high TCR expression levels.

What was sequenced were expressed TCRB transcripts, since all of the isolated RNA had been reverse transcribed. Profiling relied on immunoSEQ multiplex PCR, and the TCRdb table lists in-frame clones only, not all of them. The sample includes 250,000 to 350,000 clones, about 15% of them seen just once. Trimming removed 5 bases from V and 6 bases from J; junction bases left unmatched: 9. From germline, CDR1 is MNHNY and CDR2 SVGAGI (reference sequence). The CDR3 consists of 14 residues. This clone was picked up a small number of times. The antigen remains undetermined. A heparinised blood draw that averaged roughly 120 mL was obtained once from each donor.

Material: naive CD4+ T cells from blood. The sequence was collected from a man aged 18-30 years with type 1 diabetes. The rearrangement links TRBV6-6 to TRBJ1-2; 7 bases agree with TRBD1. The CDR3, as DNA: TGTGCCAGCAGTACAGCGAACAGGGGCAATGGCTACACCTTC. Translating gives CASSTANRGNGYTF.